This T cell receptor beta chain is from a study of blood T cell repertoires in COVID-19. Clones were read by immunoSEQ multiplex PCR, and TCRdb kept only the in-frame ones, dropping some. The sample lists around 620,000 clones, over 80% occurring once. This CDR3 has 12 amino acids. The V segment lost 3 bases and the J segment 7 bases; nucleotides outside the gene matches: 1. Germline V lookup: CDR1 MNHEY, CDR2 SVGEGT. What was sequenced was peripheral blood. The receptor's source is a woman under 30 with acute or convalescent COVID-19. The V gene is TRBV6-2 or TRBV6-3, the J gene TRBJ1-1, with TRBD1 identical over 8 bases. CDR3 bases: TGTGCCAGCAGTTATGGGACAGGTGAAGCTTTCTTT. Encoded protein: CASSYGTGEAFF.